This T cell receptor beta chain was recovered during a study of lymphopenia after photon versus proton radiotherapy. Study-level results: Survival link was tested only in deceased patients; proton benefit remains a possibility. After the lymphocyte nadir, photon-treated repertoires showed oligoclonal expansion, especially of CD8+ Temra cells. Proton therapy kept repertoires fairly stable, unlike photons, which gained effector/memory cells.

The CDR3 contains 14 residues. CDR1 is SGHRS, CDR2 YFSETQ, per germline. V shed 6 bases, J shed 2 bases, and the junction held 5 bases outside the gene matches. Note on this clone: The antigen is unknown.

Sequencing used immunoSEQ multiplex PCR; TCRdb keeps in-frame clones, though not all of them. Counted here are 30,000 to 35,000 clones, 75% to 90% occurring once; the ten biggest clones make up about 6.6%. The genes are TRBV5-1 and TRBJ2-7; the match to TRBD1 covers 10 bases. The sequencing here drew on peripheral blood, taken from a patient treated with proton-based radiotherapy. The clonotype comes from a woman between 65 and 79 years old with pancreatic cancer. Some clones in this sample may be carry-over from other donors' samples. The CDR3 spells CASNQGQGTYEQYF. CDR3 in DNA: TGCGCCAGCAACCAGGGACAGGGGACCTACGAGCAGTACTTC.